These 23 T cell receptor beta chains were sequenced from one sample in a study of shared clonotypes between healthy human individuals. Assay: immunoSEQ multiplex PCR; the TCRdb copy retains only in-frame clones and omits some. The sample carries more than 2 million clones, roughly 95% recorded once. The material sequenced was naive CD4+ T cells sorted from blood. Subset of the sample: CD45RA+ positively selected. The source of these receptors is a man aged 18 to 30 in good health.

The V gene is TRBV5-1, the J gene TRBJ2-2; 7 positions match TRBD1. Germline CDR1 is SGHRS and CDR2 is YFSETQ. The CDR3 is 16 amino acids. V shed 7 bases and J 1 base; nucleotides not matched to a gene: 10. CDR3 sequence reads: CASAVLGQRNTGELFF. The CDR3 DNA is TGCGCCAGCGCAGTCCTGGGACAGCGGAACACCGGGGAGCTGTTTTTT.

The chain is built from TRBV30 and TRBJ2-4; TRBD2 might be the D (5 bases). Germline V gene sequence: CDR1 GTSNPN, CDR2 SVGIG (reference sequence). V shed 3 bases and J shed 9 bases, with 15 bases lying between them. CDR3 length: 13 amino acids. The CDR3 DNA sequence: TGTGCCTGGAGCCCAACTAGGGCGGCCATTCAGTACTTC. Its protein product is CAWSPTRAAIQYF.

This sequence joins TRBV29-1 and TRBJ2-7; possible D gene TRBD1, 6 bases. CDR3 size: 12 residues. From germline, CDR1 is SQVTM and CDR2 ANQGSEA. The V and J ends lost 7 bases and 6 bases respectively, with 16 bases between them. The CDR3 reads CSARDTLGEQYF. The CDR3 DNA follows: TGCAGCGCCCGGGACACCTTGGGCGAGCAGTACTTC.

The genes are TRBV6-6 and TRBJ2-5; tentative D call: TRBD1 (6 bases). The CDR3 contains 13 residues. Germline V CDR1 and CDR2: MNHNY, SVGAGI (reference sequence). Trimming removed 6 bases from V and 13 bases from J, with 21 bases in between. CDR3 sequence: CASRARDILGGYF. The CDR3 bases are TGTGCCAGCAGAGCTAGGGACATCTTAGGGGGGTACTTC.

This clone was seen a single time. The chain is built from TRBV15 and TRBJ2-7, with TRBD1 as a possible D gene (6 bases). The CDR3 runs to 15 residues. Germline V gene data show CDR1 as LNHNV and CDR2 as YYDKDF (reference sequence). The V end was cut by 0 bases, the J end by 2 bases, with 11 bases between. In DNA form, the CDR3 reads TGTGCCACCAGCAGAGATCAGCAGGGGACCTACGAGCAGTACTTC. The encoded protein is CATSRDQQGTYEQYF.

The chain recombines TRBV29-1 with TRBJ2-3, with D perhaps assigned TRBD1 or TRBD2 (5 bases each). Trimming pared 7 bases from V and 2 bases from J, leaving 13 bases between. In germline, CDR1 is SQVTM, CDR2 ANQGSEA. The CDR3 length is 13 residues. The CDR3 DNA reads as TGCAGCGCCGGGACGGTCCTCACAGATACGCAGTATTTT. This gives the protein CSAGTVLTDTQYF.

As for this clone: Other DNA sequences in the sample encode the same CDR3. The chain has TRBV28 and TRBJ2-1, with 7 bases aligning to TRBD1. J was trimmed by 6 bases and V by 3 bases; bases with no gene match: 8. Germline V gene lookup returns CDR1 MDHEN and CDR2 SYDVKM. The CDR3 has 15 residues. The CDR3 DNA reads TGTGCCAGCAGTTTCTTGGCAGGGGGTAGCAATGAGCAGTTCTTC. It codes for CASSFLAGGSNEQFF.

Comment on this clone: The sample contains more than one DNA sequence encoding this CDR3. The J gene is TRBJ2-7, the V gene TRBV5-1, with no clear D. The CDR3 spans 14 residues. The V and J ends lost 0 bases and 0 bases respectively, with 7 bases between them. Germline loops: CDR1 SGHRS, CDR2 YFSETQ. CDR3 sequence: CASSLAVASYEQYF. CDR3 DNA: TGCGCCAGCAGCTTGGCGGTAGCCTCCTACGAGCAGTACTTC.

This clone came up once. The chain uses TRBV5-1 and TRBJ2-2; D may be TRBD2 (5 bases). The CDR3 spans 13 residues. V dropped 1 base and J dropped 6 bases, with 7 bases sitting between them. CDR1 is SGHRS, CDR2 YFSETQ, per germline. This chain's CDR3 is CASSLWEPGELFF. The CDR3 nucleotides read TGCGCCAGCAGCTTGTGGGAGCCCGGGGAGCTGTTTTTT.

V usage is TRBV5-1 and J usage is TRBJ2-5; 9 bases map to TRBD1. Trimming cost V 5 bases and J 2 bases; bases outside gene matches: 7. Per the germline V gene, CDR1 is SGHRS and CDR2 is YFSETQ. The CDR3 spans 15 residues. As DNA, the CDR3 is TGCGCCAGCAGACGTATTGACAGGGGGCAAGAGACCCAGTACTTC. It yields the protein CASRRIDRGQETQYF.

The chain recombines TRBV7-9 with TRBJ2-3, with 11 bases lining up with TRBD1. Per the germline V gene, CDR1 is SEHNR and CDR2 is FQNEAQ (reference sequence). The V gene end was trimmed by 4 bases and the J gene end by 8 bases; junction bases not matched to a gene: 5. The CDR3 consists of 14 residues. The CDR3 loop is CASSSGTGGVTQYF. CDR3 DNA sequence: TGTGCCAGCAGCTCCGGGACAGGGGGAGTTACGCAGTATTTT.

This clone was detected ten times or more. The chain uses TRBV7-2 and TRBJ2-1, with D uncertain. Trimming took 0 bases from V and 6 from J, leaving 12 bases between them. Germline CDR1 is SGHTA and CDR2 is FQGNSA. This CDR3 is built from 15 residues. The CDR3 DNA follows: TGTGCCAGCAGCTTAGCACAGACTTTAGGCAATGAGCAGTTCTTC. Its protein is CASSLAQTLGNEQFF.

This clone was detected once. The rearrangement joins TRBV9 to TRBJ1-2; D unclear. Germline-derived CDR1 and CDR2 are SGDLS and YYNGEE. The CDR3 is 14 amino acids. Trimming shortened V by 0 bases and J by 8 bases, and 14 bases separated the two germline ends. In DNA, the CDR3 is TGTGCCAGCAGCGTAGCTCTTACCGAGGGAGGCTACACCTTC. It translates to CASSVALTEGGYTF.

The CDR3 loop is CASSLDFFKETQYF. CDR3 in DNA: TGTGCCAGCAGCTTGGACTTTTTTAAAGAGACCCAGTACTTC. This chain joins TRBV5-8 and TRBJ2-5; D is unclear. There are 14 residues in the CDR3. CDR1 is SGHTS and CDR2 is YDEGEE in the germline V gene. V gave up 0 bases and J gave up 3 bases, with 9 bases separating them.

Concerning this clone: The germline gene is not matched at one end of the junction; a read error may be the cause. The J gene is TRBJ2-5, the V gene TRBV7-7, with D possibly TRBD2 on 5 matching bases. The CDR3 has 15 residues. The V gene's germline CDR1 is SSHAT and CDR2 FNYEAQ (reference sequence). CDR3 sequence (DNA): TGTGCTAGCAGCTTTGGGCTTTCTCGAGGGGAGACCCAGTACTTC. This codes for CASSFGLSRGETQYF.

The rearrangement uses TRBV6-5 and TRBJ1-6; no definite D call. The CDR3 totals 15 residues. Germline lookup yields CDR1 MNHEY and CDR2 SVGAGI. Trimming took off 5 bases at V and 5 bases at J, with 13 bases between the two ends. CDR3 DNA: TGTGCCAGCAGTGGGGAGGGTTTCAATAATTCACCCCTCCACTTT. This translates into CASSGEGFNNSPLHF.

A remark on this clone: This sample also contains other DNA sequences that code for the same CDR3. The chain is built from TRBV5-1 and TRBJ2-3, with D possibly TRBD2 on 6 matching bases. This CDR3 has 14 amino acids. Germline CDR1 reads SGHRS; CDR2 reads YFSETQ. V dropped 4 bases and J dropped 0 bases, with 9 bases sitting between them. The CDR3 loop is CASSPGGSTDTQYF. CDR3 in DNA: TGCGCCAGCAGCCCCGGAGGGAGCACAGATACGCAGTATTTT.

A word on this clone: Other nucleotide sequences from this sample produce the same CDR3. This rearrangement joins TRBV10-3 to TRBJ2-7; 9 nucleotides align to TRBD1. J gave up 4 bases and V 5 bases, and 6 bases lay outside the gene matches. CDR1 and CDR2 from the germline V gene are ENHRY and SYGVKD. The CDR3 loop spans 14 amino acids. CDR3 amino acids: CAISTGTGPYEQYF. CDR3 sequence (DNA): TGTGCCATCAGTACCGGGACAGGGCCTTACGAGCAGTACTTC.

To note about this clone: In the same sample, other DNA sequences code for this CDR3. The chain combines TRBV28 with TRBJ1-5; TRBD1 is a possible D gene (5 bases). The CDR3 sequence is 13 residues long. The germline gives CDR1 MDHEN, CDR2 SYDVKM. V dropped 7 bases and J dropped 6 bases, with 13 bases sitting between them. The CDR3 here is CASTLGGGQPQHF. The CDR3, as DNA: TGTGCCAGCACCCTCGGGGGGGGTCAGCCCCAGCATTTT.

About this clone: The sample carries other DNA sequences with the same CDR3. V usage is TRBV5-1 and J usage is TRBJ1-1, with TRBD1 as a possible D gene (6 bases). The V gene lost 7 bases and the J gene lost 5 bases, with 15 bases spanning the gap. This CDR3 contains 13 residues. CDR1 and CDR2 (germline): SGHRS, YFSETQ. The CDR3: CASSTTGQTEAFF. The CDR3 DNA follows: TGCGCCAGCTCCACAACAGGGCAAACTGAAGCTTTCTTT.

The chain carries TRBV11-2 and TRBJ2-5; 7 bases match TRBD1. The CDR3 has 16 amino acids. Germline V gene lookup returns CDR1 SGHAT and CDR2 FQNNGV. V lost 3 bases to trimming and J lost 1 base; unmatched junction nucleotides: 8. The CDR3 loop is CASSFTTGRSQETQYF. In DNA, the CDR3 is TGTGCCAGCAGCTTCACGACAGGGAGAAGCCAAGAGACCCAGTACTTC.

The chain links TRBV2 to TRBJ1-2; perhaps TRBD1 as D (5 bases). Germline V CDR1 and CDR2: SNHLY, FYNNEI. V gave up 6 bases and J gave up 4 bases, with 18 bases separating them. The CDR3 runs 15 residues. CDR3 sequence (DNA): TGTGCCAGCAGGACGGTCACGACAGTTTCCTATGGCTACACCTTC. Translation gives CASRTVTTVSYGYTF.

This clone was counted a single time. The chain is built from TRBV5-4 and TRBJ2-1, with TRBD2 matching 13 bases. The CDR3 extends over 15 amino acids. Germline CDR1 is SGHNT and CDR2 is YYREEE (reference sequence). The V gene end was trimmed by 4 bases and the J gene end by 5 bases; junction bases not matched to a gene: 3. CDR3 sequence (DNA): TGTGCCAGCAGCGAGGGACTAGCGGGGAACAATGAGCAGTTCTTC. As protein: CASSEGLAGNNEQFF. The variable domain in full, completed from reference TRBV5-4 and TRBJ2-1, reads ETGVTQSPTHLIKTRGQQVTLRCSSQSGHNTVSWYQQALGQGPQFIFQYYREEENGRGNFPPRFSGLQFPNYSSELNVNALELDDSALYLCASSEGLAGNNEQFFGPGTRLTVL.